Listed here are 9 T cell receptor beta chains from one sample, sequenced in a study of CD8 T cells in ankylosing spondylitis. Via MiXCR, TCRdb re-called the 5' RACE reads, giving one row per CDR3 protein. The sample has around 430,000 distinct CDR3 sequences; over 15% are singletons. Their recognized antigens are unknown. Study-wide results and caveats: Roughly 8 highly homologous variants made up a TCR beta motif that seemed to typify ankylosing spondylitis blood.

Sequenced input: blood, either unsorted or a sorted T cell fraction (not recorded which). All receptors derive from a male donor with ankylosing spondylitis.

This clonotype was counted at least ten times. The V and J genes are TRBV29-1 and TRBJ2-3, with D possibly being TRBD2 (5 bases). CDR1 SQVTM and CDR2 ANQGSEA come from the germline V gene. Between the trimmed V and J ends, which lost 5 bases and 3 bases, there was a span of 9 bases. The CDR3 runs to 12 residues. The CDR3 DNA is TGCAGCGTTCTCCGGAGGACAGATACGCAGTATTTT. It codes for CSVLRRTDTQYF.

The chain has TRBV14 and TRBJ1-4; D gene unclear. Trimming shortened V by 0 bases and J by 7 bases, and 12 bases separated the two germline ends. The CDR3 totals 15 residues. Germline loops: CDR1 SGHDN, CDR2 FVKESK. The CDR3 region has the DNA TGTGCCAGCAGCCAAGAGGGAGGAAACGGTGAAAAACTGTTTTTT. The encoded protein is CASSQEGGNGEKLFF.

This clonotype was counted only a few times. The chain combines TRBV29-1 with TRBJ2-5, with D tentatively TRBD1 (5 bases). This CDR3 spans 12 amino acids. V lost 4 bases to trimming and J lost 5 bases, with 11 bases between them. Germline V gives CDR1 SQVTM, CDR2 ANQGSEA. In nucleotides, the CDR3 is TGCAGCGTTGGGGGCCAGGTGGAGACCCAGTACTTC. It is translated as CSVGGQVETQYF.

This clonotype was counted a few times. The V call is TRBV2, the J call TRBJ1-1; D might be TRBD1 (5 bases). Trimming took 6 bases from V and 1 from J, leaving 9 bases between them. Germline CDR1 is SNHLY and CDR2 is FYNNEI. There are 13 residues in the CDR3. CDR3 in amino acids: CASRVGENTEAFF. CDR3 DNA sequence: TGTGCCAGCAGAGTAGGGGAGAACACTGAAGCTTTCTTT.

Ten or more counts support this clonotype. The chain uses TRBV27 and TRBJ2-7, with D perhaps being TRBD1 or TRBD2 (5 bases each). The CDR3 runs to 15 residues. Germline V gene sequence: CDR1 MNHEY, CDR2 SMNVEV (reference sequence). V was pared by 1 base and J by 6 bases, with 16 bases between. In DNA form, the CDR3 reads TGTGCCAGCAGTTTATTGAGGGGTGTAGGGGTCGAGCAGTACTTC. Translating it yields CASSLLRGVGVEQYF.

Concerning this clonotype: At one boundary the junction diverges from the germline segment, which might be a read error. The chain carries TRBV6-1 and TRBJ2-7; D is ambiguous. The germline V gene has CDR1 MNHNS and CDR2 SASEGT. This CDR3 contains 14 residues. The CDR3: CASSEGRGSFEQYF. Here the CDR3 DNA reads TGTGCCAGCAGTGAGGGTCGCGGATCCTTCGAGCAGTACTTC.

This clonotype was counted only a few times. The chain joins TRBV12-3 or TRBV12-4 to TRBJ1-2; TRBD1 is a possible D gene (6 bases). Trimming cost V 3 bases and J 4 bases, with 9 bases left between them. The CDR3 totals 13 residues. CDR3 protein: CASSLKGGYGYTF. The CDR3 DNA reads TGTGCCAGCAGTTTGAAAGGGGGCTATGGCTACACCTTC.

This clonotype was seen at least ten times. This rearrangement joins TRBV20-1 to TRBJ2-7; the D gene could be TRBD1 or TRBD2 (5 bases each). The CDR3 length is 12 residues. V lost 4 bases and J lost 3, with 10 bases in between. Germline loops: CDR1 DFQATT, CDR2 SNEGSKA (reference sequence). DNA of the CDR3: TGCAGTGCTACCGGGACGGGCTACGAGCAGTACTTC. Protein: CSATGTGYEQYF.

This chain uses TRBV7-2 with TRBJ1-1; unclear D gene. This CDR3 comprises 17 residues. Between the trimmed V and J ends, which lost 7 bases and 4 bases, there was a span of 25 bases. CDR1 SGHTA and CDR2 FQGNSA come from the germline V gene. DNA of the CDR3: TGTGCCAGCATCCTACAGTCGGACCCTGGCCGGGGCACTGAAGCTTTCTTT. This sequence encodes CASILQSDPGRGTEAFF.